The count of the clone carrying this T cell receptor beta chain is one. Some clones are missing from TCRdb's copy, which holds only in-frame ones; the method was immunoSEQ multiplex PCR. The data contain 80,000 to 100,000 clones, approximately 93% of them singletons. This entry belongs to a study of OX40 agonist ivuxolimab in advanced cancers. Across the study: Given to patients was ivuxolimab, an agonistic anti-OX40 (CD134) antibody.

CDR1 is SGHTA and CDR2 is FQGNSA in the germline V gene. The J segment lost 7 bases and the V segment lost 4 bases, leaving 6 bases of the junction unmatched. The CDR3 consists of 13 residues. The chain uses TRBV7-2 and TRBJ2-7; 8 nucleotides match TRBD1. This sample comprised CD4+ or CD8+ T cells sorted from blood, obtained in a trial of the OX40 agonist ivuxolimab. The TCR sequence derives from an adult with an advanced solid tumor such as melanoma, head and neck, liver or kidney cancer. The CDR3 DNA is TGTGCCAGCAGCTCCGGGACAGGTCGGGAGCAGTACTTC. Translated, it gives CASSSGTGREQYF.